A selection of T cell receptor beta chains follows, all from one sample in a study of blood T cells in healthy people across ages. TCRdb redid the calling of the 5' RACE reads with MiXCR, one entry per CDR3 protein. Counted here are fewer than 2,000,000 distinct CDR3 sequences, around 42% occurring once; the ten biggest clones make up more than 20%. Material for sequencing was blood. These receptors all come from a human donor in good health. Both conserved end residues are trimmed from each CDR3.

TRBV16,ASSPIASMTYEQY
TRBV11-1,ASSLGATGDRAF
TRBV5-1,ASSLGLAGGPADTQY
TRBV4-2,ASSQVSPGSYTEAF
TRBV7-9,ASSPPSGEFTDTQY
TRBV7-2,ASSFGTSYNEQY
TRBV28,ASRHGESSYEQY
TRBV2,ASSEEGEQY
TRBV7-2,ASSSPWGDNEQF
TRBV29-1,SGKQGSGDGYT
TRBV29-1,SVFEPGTGGF
TRBV18,ASSVVGGFPAAQY
TRBV5-1,ASAGGAHLETQY
TRBV7-2,ASSQNGGAGVTQY
TRBV28,ASSTSDNNQPQH
TRBV7-7,ASSLGDSQTQY
TRBV2,AAAWGTEQY
TRBV5-1,ASSSGRGQETQY
TRBV29-1,SVIDATNEKLF
TRBV20-1,SARRSRTDTQY
TRBV7-2,ASSLLRAASYEQY
TRBV5-1,ASSATGARNTGELF
TRBV6-5,ASSSRQGADGYT
TRBV5-1,ASSTYSGGLTDTQY
TRBV9,ASSALIGQGIGEQY
TRBV9,ASSPTRDRRSYNEQY